A selection of T cell receptor beta chains follows, all from one sample in a study of cytomegalovirus exposure and HLA in healthy donors. Clones were sequenced by immunoSEQ multiplex PCR, and TCRdb holds only the in-frame ones, with some missing. The sample gives approximately 80,000 clones, 93% of which show up once; less than 4% is in the top ten. The specimen sequenced was PBMCs. These TCRs come from a woman younger than 45 in good health and CMV-seronegative. CDR3s include the opening cysteine and the closing phenylalanine or tryptophan. The D gene is left open where the match is weak. Size tells how often a clone was seen (once, few, many) or the class of an expanded clone, and some rows leave it out.

d_gene,abundance,j_gene,v_gene,len,CDR3nt,CDR3aa
TRBD2,-,TRBJ2-3,TRBV11-1,16,TGTGCCAGCAGCTTAGACGTTGGGGGGGGCACAGATACGCAGTATTTT,CASSLDVGGGTDTQYF
-,-,TRBJ2-7,TRBV19,16,TGTGCCAGTAGTATGGGGGCCGGGGTGGTCTCCTACGAGCAGTACTTC,CASSMGAGVVSYEQYF
TRBD2,-,TRBJ2-1,TRBV15,15,TGTGCCACCAGCTCACTAGCGGGGGGCTACAATGAGCAGTTCTTC,CATSSLAGGYNEQFF
TRBD1,few,TRBJ2-7,TRBV19,13,TGTGCCAGTAGGGACAGGACAACCTACGAGCAGTACTTC,CASRDRTTYEQYF
-,-,TRBJ1-1,TRBV5-4,16,TGTGCCAGCAGCTTGAGTAGTGTTGGGGGGGGCGCTGAAGCTTTCTTT,CASSLSSVGGGAEAFF
TRBD2,-,TRBJ2-1,TRBV20-1,11,TGCAGTGCTTACCTAGCGGGAGGGCTGGTCTTC,CSAYLAGGLVF
TRBD1,once,TRBJ2-1,TRBV9,17,TGTGCCAGCAGCCCACGGGATAGGGGACAGGGAAGGAATGAGCAGTTCTTC,CASSPRDRGQGRNEQFF
TRBD1,-,TRBJ2-5,TRBV5-8,19,TGTGCCAGCAGCCATCGAACGACAGGGGGTGGAGCGGCCCAAGAGACCCAGTACTTC,CASSHRTTGGGAAQETQYF
TRBD1,-,TRBJ1-4,TRBV29-1,13,TGCAGCGTTGTAGGGGGCCCCGGTGAAAAACTGTTTTTT,CSVVGGPGEKLFF
TRBD1,-,TRBJ1-1,TRBV5-1,19,TGCGCCAGCAGCACACCCCCTGGACAGGGTAATTCGTATGGTGCTGAAGCTTTCTTT,CASSTPPGQGNSYGAEAFF
-,-,TRBJ1-1,TRBV10-3,15,TGTGCCATCTCGTCATCGACAGACTTTAACACTGAAGCTTTCTTT,CAISSSTDFNTEAFF
-,-,TRBJ2-5,TRBV5-1,15,TGCGCCAGCAAGAGCCTCCCCCGAGGAGAAGAGACCCAGTACTTC,CASKSLPRGEETQYF
-,once,TRBJ2-2,TRBV19,13,TGTGCCAGTGCCGGGACTTACACCGGGGAGCTGTTTTTT,CASAGTYTGELFF
-,-,TRBJ1-1,TRBV7-9,14,TGTGCCAGCAGCTTTGGGGAGAGGGCCACTGAAGCTTTCTTT,CASSFGERATEAFF
TRBD1,-,TRBJ1-5,TRBV18,14,TGTGCCAGCTCACAACAGGGGATAGAGCAGCCCCAGCATTTT,CASSQQGIEQPQHF
TRBD1,-,TRBJ2-2,TRBV7-2,15,TGTGCCAGCAGCTTCCAGCAGGGGGCAACCGGGGAGCTGTTTTTT,CASSFQQGATGELFF
-,-,TRBJ2-1,TRBV5-1,14,TGCGCCAGCAGCTACGGACTGGCGTACAATGAGCAGTTCTTC,CASSYGLAYNEQFF
TRBD1,-,TRBJ1-6,TRBV28,15,TGTGCCAGCAGGACTGGGGACAGGGGATATTCACCCCTCCACTTT,CASRTGDRGYSPLHF
TRBD2,-,TRBJ2-1,TRBV7-2,14,TGTGCCAGCAGCTTAGTAGCTAGCGGGAGTGAGCAGTTCTTC,CASSLVASGSEQFF
-,-,TRBJ1-1,TRBV4-2,16,TGTGCCAGCAGCCAAGTCGCGGGACGGATGAACACTGAAGCTTTCTTT,CASSQVAGRMNTEAFF
TRBD1,-,TRBJ1-1,TRBV29-1,13,TGCAGCGTTGGGGACAGGGCCGGGACTGAAGCTTTCTTT,CSVGDRAGTEAFF
TRBD1,-,TRBJ1-1,TRBV6-6,15,TGTGCCAGCAGTCGGGACAGTACTGTAGGCACTGAAGCTTTCTTT,CASSRDSTVGTEAFF
-,-,TRBJ2-7,TRBV5-1,14,TGCGCCAGCAGCTTGGACGGGACTCCCTACGAGCAGTACTTC,CASSLDGTPYEQYF
TRBD1,-,TRBJ2-1,TRBV7-3,15,TGTGCCAGCAGTTTCCTAGGACAGGGGGGCGATGAGCAGTTCTTC,CASSFLGQGGDEQFF
-,-,TRBJ1-1,TRBV4-2,12,TGTGCCGCGAGGGGGGGGAACACTGAAGCTTTCTTT,CAARGGNTEAFF
TRBD1,-,TRBJ2-7,TRBV19,13,TGTGCCAGTAGCCGGGACAGCTCCTACGAGCAGTACTTC,CASSRDSSYEQYF
-,-,TRBJ2-1,TRBV5-6,16,TGTGCCAGCAGCCGGGGAACGCGAGCCTCCTACAATGAGCAGTTCTTC,CASSRGTRASYNEQFF
-,-,TRBJ1-1,TRBV6-6,14,TGTGCCAGCACCCTTTCGTCGGGGAGGACTGAAGCTTTCTTT,CASTLSSGRTEAFF
-,once,TRBJ1-2,TRBV6-4,14,TGTGCCAGCAGTGCGGGGGGGACCATTGATGGCTACACCTTC,CASSAGGTIDGYTF
-,-,TRBJ1-1,TRBV5-6,13,TGTGCCAGCAGCTTCGGTCGGGGAACTGAAGCTTTCTTT,CASSFGRGTEAFF
-,-,TRBJ2-5,TRBV9,14,TGTGCCAGCACCCTGGACGAGGGGGTAGAGACCCAGTACTTC,CASTLDEGVETQYF
TRBD2,-,TRBJ2-1,TRBV27,18,TGTGCCAGCAGTTTCTTGGGACTAGCGGGGAGCTCCTACAATGAGCAGTTCTTC,CASSFLGLAGSSYNEQFF
TRBD1,-,TRBJ2-1,TRBV27,11,TGTGCCAGCACAGGCCGGGACAGGGTGTTCTTC,CASTGRDRVFF
-,-,TRBJ1-1,TRBV6-1,13,TGTGCCAGCAGTCAGAATCGGGTTTCTGAAGCTTTCTTT,CASSQNRVSEAFF
-,-,TRBJ1-1,TRBV2,15,TGTGCCAGCAGTGGCTCTGCAGGGTCGGGCACTGAAGCTTTCTTT,CASSGSAGSGTEAFF
-,-,TRBJ2-1,TRBV30,12,TGTGCCTGGAGCCTCGTCCACAATGAGCAGTTCTTC,CAWSLVHNEQFF
TRBD2,few,TRBJ2-1,TRBV28,15,TGTGCCAGCAGCGGGGGGGACACGCGTTACAATGAGCAGTTCTTC,CASSGGDTRYNEQFF
-,-,TRBJ2-7,TRBV7-9,15,TGTGCCAGCAGCTTAATGGGACTCCCCCGGGACGAGCAGTACTTC,CASSLMGLPRDEQYF